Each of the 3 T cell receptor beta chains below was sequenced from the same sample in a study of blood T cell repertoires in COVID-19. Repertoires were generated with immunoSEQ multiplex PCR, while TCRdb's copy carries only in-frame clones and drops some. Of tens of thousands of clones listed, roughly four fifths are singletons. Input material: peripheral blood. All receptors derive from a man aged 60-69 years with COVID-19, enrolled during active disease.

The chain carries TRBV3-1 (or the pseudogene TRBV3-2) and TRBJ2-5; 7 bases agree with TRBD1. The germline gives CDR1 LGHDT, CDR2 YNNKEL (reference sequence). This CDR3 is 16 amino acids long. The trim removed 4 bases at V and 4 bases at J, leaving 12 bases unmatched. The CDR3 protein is CASSLAEGAWGETQYF. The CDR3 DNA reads TGTGCCAGCAGCCTCGCAGAGGGGGCCTGGGGAGAGACCCAGTACTTC.

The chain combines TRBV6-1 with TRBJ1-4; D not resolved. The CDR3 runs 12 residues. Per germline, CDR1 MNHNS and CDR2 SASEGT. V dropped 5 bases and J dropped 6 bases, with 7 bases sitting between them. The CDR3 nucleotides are TGTGCCAGCAGTCTGGCGGATGAAAAACTGTTTTTT. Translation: CASSLADEKLFF.

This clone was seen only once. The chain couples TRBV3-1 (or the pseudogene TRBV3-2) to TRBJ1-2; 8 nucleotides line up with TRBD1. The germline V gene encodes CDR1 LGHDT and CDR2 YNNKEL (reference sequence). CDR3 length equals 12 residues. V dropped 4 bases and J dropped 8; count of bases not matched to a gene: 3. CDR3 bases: TGTGCCAGCAGCCCAGGGGGCCGAGGCTACACCTTC. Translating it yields CASSPGGRGYTF.